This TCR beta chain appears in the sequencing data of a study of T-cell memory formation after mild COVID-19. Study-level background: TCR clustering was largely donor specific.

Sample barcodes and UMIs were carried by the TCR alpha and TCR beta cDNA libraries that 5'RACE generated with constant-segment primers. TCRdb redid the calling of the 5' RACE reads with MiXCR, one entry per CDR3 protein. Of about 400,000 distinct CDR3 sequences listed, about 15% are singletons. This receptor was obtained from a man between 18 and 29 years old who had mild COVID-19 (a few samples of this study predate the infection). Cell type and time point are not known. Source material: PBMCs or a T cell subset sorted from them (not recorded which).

The CDR3 DNA is TGTGCCAGCAGCTCAGGGAGGGGGCCGAGAGTTCAGCCCCAGCATTTT. Its protein is CASSSGRGPRVQPQHF. This chain joins TRBV7-9 and TRBJ1-5; 7 bases are a match to TRBD1. Germline V gene lookup returns CDR1 SEHNR and CDR2 FQNEAQ (reference sequence). The CDR3 sequence is 16 residues long. With 4 bases clipped from V and 6 bases from J, the junction kept 12 bases outside the gene matches.